This entry is about one TCR beta chain. CDR3-region Arm-PCR and iRepertoire HTBI primers produced the TCR beta libraries. MiXCR was run by TCRdb on the multiplex PCR reads, yielding one entry per CDR3 protein. The table has 420,000 or so distinct CDR3 sequences, roughly 17% seen once. These data belong to a study of regulatory T cells in long-lasting Graves disease. Described time point: newly diagnosed GD, antithyroid drugs for less than 3 months. Construction of the TCR library relied on RNA isolated from PBMCs. There are 12 residues in the CDR3. The germline V gene has CDR1 DFQATT and CDR2 SNEGSKA (reference sequence). The germline V and J ends were trimmed by 3 bases and 3 bases, with 8 bases remaining between them. These data were also filed under a second study, of T cells in Graves' hyperthyroidism and ophthalmopathy.

The sample in question was peripheral blood mononuclear cells (PBMCs), obtained at new diagnosis, from a patient treated with antithyroid drugs. This sequence was found in a young woman with Graves disease. This chain links TRBV20-1 with TRBJ2-5; D gene uncertain. The CDR3 DNA sequence: TGCAGTGCTAGTTTTGGGGAAGAGACCCAGTACTTC. Translating gives CSASFGEETQYF.